This T cell receptor (beta chain) was identified during a study of blood T cell repertoires in COVID-19. In this sample, this clone turned up a few times. Some clones are missing from TCRdb's copy, which holds only in-frame ones; the method was immunoSEQ multiplex PCR. The sample yields over 110,000 clones, approximately 84% seen once. Germline V gene lookup returns CDR1 GTSNPN and CDR2 SVGIG (reference sequence). CDR3 size: 13 residues. With 3 bases clipped from V and 6 bases from J, the junction kept 2 bases outside the gene matches. This receptor was identified in a man aged 50-60 years in a cohort exposed to, infected with or recovered from COVID-19 (not recorded which). The genes are TRBV30 and TRBJ2-2, with 9 bases that match TRBD1. Sample: PBMCs or T cells enriched from blood (not recorded which). The CDR3 DNA reads as TGTGCCTGGAGCCGACAGGGGGCCGGGGAGCTGTTTTTT. It yields the protein CAWSRQGAGELFF.